What follows are 16 T cell receptor beta chains derived from one specimen sequenced in a study of blood T cell repertoires in COVID-19. Assay used: immunoSEQ multiplex PCR; TCRdb lists only in-frame clones, some missing. The table includes about 98,000 clones, roughly 87% detected once. Sequencing was carried out using peripheral blood. The receptor set was obtained from a man between 65 and 80 years old with acute or convalescent COVID-19.

This chain uses TRBV19 with TRBJ2-5; D call uncertain. The germline gives CDR1 LNHDA, CDR2 SQIVND (reference sequence). Trimming stripped 5 bases from V and 2 bases from J, with 9 bases between. This CDR3 spans 13 amino acids. The CDR3 region is CASSATVQETQYF. The CDR3 DNA reads TGTGCCAGTAGTGCGACTGTTCAAGAGACCCAGTACTTC.

The chain combines TRBV7-3 with TRBJ2-7, with 8 bases that match TRBD1. The CDR3 extends over 13 amino acids. The germline V gene encodes CDR1 SGHTA and CDR2 FQGTGA. V shed 5 bases and J 7 bases; nucleotides not matched to a gene: 7. The CDR3 loop reads CASSPDRAREQYF. CDR3 sequence (DNA): TGTGCCAGCAGCCCGGACAGGGCTCGGGAGCAGTACTTC.

This sequence joins TRBV27 and TRBJ1-2; D perhaps matches TRBD1 (5 bases). The V and J ends lost 5 bases and 8 bases respectively, with 15 bases between them. The CDR3 spans 13 residues. The V gene's germline CDR1 is MNHEY and CDR2 SMNVEV (reference sequence). The CDR3 bases are TGTGCCAGCAGTCAAACCCAGGGTGGAGGCTACACCTTC. Translating gives CASSQTQGGGYTF.

The rearrangement links TRBV5-8 to TRBJ2-3; no definite D call. The CDR3 spans 13 residues. Deletions cut 7 bases from V and 2 bases from J, with 11 bases between. Looked up from germline, CDR1 is SGHTS and CDR2 is YDEGEE. CDR3 protein: CASVSLVTDTQYF. CDR3 nucleotide sequence: TGTGCCAGCGTCTCCCTAGTCACAGATACGCAGTATTTT.

V usage is TRBV5-1 and J usage is TRBJ1-5; a possible D gene is TRBD1 (5 bases). Per germline, CDR1 SGHRS and CDR2 YFSETQ. The ends were cut back, 0 bases at V and 3 bases at J, with 7 bases in the middle. The CDR3 has 14 residues. The CDR3 DNA sequence: TGCGCCAGCAGCTTGGAGGGGCACAATCAGCCCCAGCATTTT. It translates to CASSLEGHNQPQHF.

This chain connects TRBV4-2 to TRBJ2-1; 8 bases match TRBD2. This CDR3 has 16 residues. The V gene's germline CDR1 is LGHNA and CDR2 YNFKEQ. The V and J ends lost 0 bases and 3 bases, in that order; junction bases with no gene match: 4. The CDR3 DNA reads TGTGCCAGCAGCCAAGAATTCACTAGCGGCTACAATGAGCAGTTCTTC. It specifies CASSQEFTSGYNEQFF.

This chain links TRBV29-1 with TRBJ1-1; TRBD1 might be the D (5 bases). V lost 5 bases and J 8 bases, leaving 15 bases between the germline ends. CDR1 and CDR2 from the germline V gene are SQVTM and ANQGSEA. This CDR3 comprises 12 residues. CDR3 amino acids: CSVSGGIAEAFF. CDR3 DNA sequence: TGCAGCGTTTCGGGGGGGATCGCAGAAGCTTTCTTT.

The count of this clone is one. The chain recombines TRBV6-2 or TRBV6-3 with TRBJ2-5; 7 bases agree with TRBD1. The CDR3 contains 14 residues. The germline V gene encodes CDR1 MNHEY and CDR2 SVGEGT. V dropped 6 bases and J dropped 4; count of bases not matched to a gene: 8. The CDR3 loop reads CASSPDRVAETQYF. DNA of the CDR3: TGTGCCAGCAGCCCCGACAGGGTAGCAGAGACCCAGTACTTC.

The chain links TRBV2 to TRBJ2-2; TRBD1 aligns across 7 bases. With V trimmed by 7 bases and J by 0 bases, 5 bases remained unmatched. The CDR3 sequence is 15 residues long. The germline V gene encodes CDR1 SNHLY and CDR2 FYNNEI. The CDR3 sequence: CASTDRVANTGELFF. The DNA for the CDR3 is TGTGCCAGCACCGACAGGGTCGCGAACACCGGGGAGCTGTTTTTT.

This sequence joins TRBV19 and TRBJ1-5; the match to TRBD1 covers 12 bases. Losses at the gene ends were 3 bases for V and 10 bases for J; bases not matched to a gene: 10. The V gene's germline CDR1 is LNHDA and CDR2 SQIVND (reference sequence). This CDR3 spans 16 amino acids. CDR3 bases: TGTGCCAGTAGTATCGCGGGACAGGGGGCCTTACGACCCCAGCATTTT. Encoded protein: CASSIAGQGALRPQHF. The full variable domain, its missing parts supplied by reference TRBV19 and TRBJ1-5, is DGGITQSPKYLFRKEGQNVTLSCEQNLNHDAMYWYRQDPGQGLRLIYYSQIVNDFQKGDIAEGYSVSREKKESFPLTVTSAQKNPTAFYLCASSIAGQGALRPQHFGDGTRLSIL.

The rearrangement joins TRBV5-1 to TRBJ1-2; D gene ambiguous. CDR1 is SGHRS, CDR2 YFSETQ, per germline. The V end lost 5 bases, the J end lost 5 bases, and 19 bases lay between the germline ends. The CDR3 consists of 15 residues. CDR3 DNA: TGCGCCAGCAGTTCAGGTCTTCTGGGTCATTATGGCTACACCTTC. Its protein product is CASSSGLLGHYGYTF.

A single count supports this clone. The chain is built from TRBV3-1 (or the pseudogene TRBV3-2) and TRBJ1-1; D gene uncertain. This CDR3 contains 13 residues. The V end lost 2 bases, the J end lost 5 bases, and 9 bases lay between the germline ends. Germline lookup yields CDR1 LGHDT and CDR2 YNNKEL (reference sequence). The CDR3 sequence: CASSQKHGTEAFF. CDR3 bases: TGTGCCAGCAGCCAAAAACACGGGACTGAAGCTTTCTTT.

The J gene is TRBJ1-5, the V gene TRBV6-5; 9 bases match TRBD1. V lost 0 bases and J lost 7; bases outside the gene matches: 4. The CDR3 is made up of 15 amino acids. Per the germline V gene, CDR1 is MNHEY and CDR2 is SVGAGI. This CDR3 reads CASSYSTGGGQPQHF. CDR3 coding DNA: TGTGCCAGCAGTTACTCGACAGGGGGTGGCCAGCCCCAGCATTTT.

This clone is a singleton in its sample. This chain uses TRBV7-9 with TRBJ1-2; TRBD1 agrees at 8 bases. Germline V lookup: CDR1 SEHNR, CDR2 FQNEAQ (reference sequence). V was pared by 5 bases and J by 3 bases, with 14 bases of the junction left unmatched. The CDR3 totals 17 residues. The CDR3 DNA reads TGTGCCAGCAGCGCAGAGGGGCCGACAGGGGCAGACTATGGCTACACCTTC. Its translation: CASSAEGPTGADYGYTF.

In DNA, the CDR3 is TGTGCCAGCAGCGCAGGGACAGGGTTCTTATACGAGCAGTACTTC. Translation: CASSAGTGFLYEQYF. V is TRBV9 and J is TRBJ2-7, with 9 nucleotides matching TRBD1. Germline-derived CDR1 and CDR2 are SGDLS and YYNGEE. The CDR3 covers 15 residues. V shed 3 bases and J 4 bases; nucleotides not matched to a gene: 8.

This clone was counted a single time. The chain combines TRBV6-5 with TRBJ1-4; TRBD1 agrees at 9 bases. J was trimmed by 4 bases and V by 4 bases; bases with no gene match: 1. The germline gives CDR1 MNHEY, CDR2 SVGAGI. The CDR3 is made up of 14 amino acids. The CDR3 protein is CASSWTGDNEKLFF. As DNA, the CDR3 is TGTGCCAGCAGTTGGACAGGGGATAATGAAAAACTGTTTTTT.